The source of this TCR beta chain is a study of blood T cell repertoires in COVID-19. Overall study: Sites in the United States, Italy and Spain provided acute and convalescent COVID-19 samples. From T cells, B-cell-depleted T cells, or PBMCs came the material, which was cDNA or gDNA.

This clone was observed a handful of times. Participant age was 18 to 89 years, and participants resided in 24 US areas. Cohorts were determined from participant-reported clinical history. Sequenced by immunoSEQ multiplex PCR; TCRdb stores in-frame clones only, minus some. The table lists under 250,000 clones, around 82% of them singletons, with 3.5% to 4.5% in the top ten. V was clipped by 5 bases and J by 0 bases; unmatched bases: 3. The CDR3 length is 14 residues. From germline, CDR1 is SGHTA and CDR2 FQGNSA. Sequenced material: PBMCs or T cells enriched from blood (not recorded which). This TCR came from a young man with acute COVID-19. The chain links TRBV7-2 to TRBJ1-1, with TRBD1 matching over 7 bases. The CDR3 region is CASSKQGLNTEAFF. The CDR3 DNA sequence: TGTGCCAGCAGCAAACAGGGGTTGAACACTGAAGCTTTCTTT.